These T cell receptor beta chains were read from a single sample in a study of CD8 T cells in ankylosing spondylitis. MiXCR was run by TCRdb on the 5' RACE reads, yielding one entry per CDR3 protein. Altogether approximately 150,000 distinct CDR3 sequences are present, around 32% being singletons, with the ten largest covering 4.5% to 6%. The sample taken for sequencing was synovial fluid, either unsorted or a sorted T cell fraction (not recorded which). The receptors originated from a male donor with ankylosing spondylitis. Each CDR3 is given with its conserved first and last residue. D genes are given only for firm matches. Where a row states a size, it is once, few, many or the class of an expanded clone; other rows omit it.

cdr3_aa: CSASSGVFETQYF
cdr3_nt: TGCAGCGCCAGTAGTGGGGTTTTCGAGACCCAGTACTTC
clone_size: once
j_call: TRBJ2-5
d_call: NA
v_call: TRBV29-1

cdr3_aa: CSASYTGELFF
cdr3_nt: TGCAGTGCTAGTTACACCGGGGAGCTGTTTTTT
clone_size: once
j_call: TRBJ2-2
d_call: NA
v_call: TRBV20-1

cdr3_aa: CASSLAVAGARTDTQYF
cdr3_nt: TGTGCCAGCAGTTTAGCCGTAGCGGGAGCTCGTACAGATACGCAGTATTTT
clone_size: NA
j_call: TRBJ2-3
d_call: TRBD2
v_call: TRBV12-3/TRBV12-4

cdr3_aa: CASSPEGEGNQPQHF
cdr3_nt: TGTGCCAGCAGCCCGGAAGGGGAGGGCAATCAGCCCCAGCATTTT
clone_size: few
j_call: TRBJ1-5
d_call: NA
v_call: TRBV12-3/TRBV12-4

cdr3_aa: CASSQDRASGRINEQFF
cdr3_nt: TGCGCCAGCAGCCAAGATAGGGCTAGCGGGAGGATCAATGAGCAGTTCTTC
clone_size: few
j_call: TRBJ2-1
d_call: TRBD2
v_call: TRBV4-1

cdr3_aa: CATQKEKGSPLHF
cdr3_nt: TGTGCCACTCAAAAGGAAAAGGGCTCACCCCTCCACTTT
clone_size: NA
j_call: TRBJ1-6
d_call: NA
v_call: TRBV24-1

cdr3_aa: CASSPRGPNEQFF
cdr3_nt: TGTGCCAGCAGCCCCAGGGGCCCTAATGAGCAGTTCTTC
clone_size: NA
j_call: TRBJ2-1
d_call: NA
v_call: TRBV7-3

cdr3_aa: CAWSVPRTGIYSYEQYF
cdr3_nt: TGTGCCTGGAGTGTCCCTCGGACAGGGATCTACTCCTACGAGCAGTACTTC
clone_size: NA
j_call: TRBJ2-7
d_call: TRBD1
v_call: TRBV30

cdr3_aa: CASSVGLAGGYEQYF
cdr3_nt: TGTGCCAGCAGCGTAGGACTAGCGGGAGGCTACGAGCAGTACTTC
clone_size: NA
j_call: TRBJ2-7
d_call: TRBD2
v_call: TRBV9

cdr3_aa: CASSPLAGQAKNIQYF
cdr3_nt: TGTGCCAGCAGCCCCTTAGCGGGGCAAGCCAAAAACATTCAGTACTTC
clone_size: few
j_call: TRBJ2-4
d_call: TRBD2
v_call: TRBV7-8